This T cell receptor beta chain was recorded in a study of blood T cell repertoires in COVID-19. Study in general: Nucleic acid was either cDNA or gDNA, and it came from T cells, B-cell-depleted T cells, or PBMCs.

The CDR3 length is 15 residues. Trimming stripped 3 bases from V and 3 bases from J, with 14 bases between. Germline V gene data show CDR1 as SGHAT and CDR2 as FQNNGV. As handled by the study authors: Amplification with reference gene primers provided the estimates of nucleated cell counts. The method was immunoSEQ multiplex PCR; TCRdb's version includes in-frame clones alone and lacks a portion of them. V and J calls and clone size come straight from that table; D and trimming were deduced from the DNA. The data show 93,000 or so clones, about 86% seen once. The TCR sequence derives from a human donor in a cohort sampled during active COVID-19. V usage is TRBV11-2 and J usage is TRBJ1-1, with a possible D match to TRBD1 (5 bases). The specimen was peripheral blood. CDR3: CASSLGQGGYTEAFF. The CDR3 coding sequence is TGTGCCAGCAGCTTGGGGCAGGGAGGGTACACTGAAGCTTTCTTT.